The next 24 T cell receptor beta chains were all read from a single sample in a study of graft-versus-host responses after intestinal transplantation. No antigen has been identified for these receptors. Sequenced by immunoSEQ multiplex PCR; TCRdb stores in-frame clones only, minus some. The table has about 100,000 clones, roughly 87% seen once; the top ten hold over 0.75%. Sample: unstimulated CD4+ T cells sorted from spleen or lymph node cells, taken before transplant. The receptors originated from a human donor who was the organ donor for an intestinal transplant.

The chain couples TRBV5-1 to TRBJ2-2; 8 nucleotides line up with TRBD2. J was trimmed by 0 bases and V by 0 bases; bases with no gene match: 4. The CDR3 has 17 amino acids. Germline V gene lookup returns CDR1 SGHRS and CDR2 YFSETQ. The CDR3 loop is CASSLASGGTNTGELFF. The CDR3 DNA sequence: TGCGCCAGCAGCTTGGCCTCGGGAGGGACGAACACCGGGGAGCTGTTTTTT.

The rearrangement uses TRBV5-6 and TRBJ1-5; TRBD1 is a possible D gene (5 bases). The CDR3 is 15 amino acids. Trimming cost V 0 bases and J 2 bases, with 9 bases left between them. Germline V gives CDR1 SGHDT, CDR2 YYEEEE. Written as DNA, the CDR3 is TGTGCCAGCAGCTTGGTAGGGGAAGGCAATCAGCCCCAGCATTTT. Translated, it gives CASSLVGEGNQPQHF.

This sequence joins TRBV19 and TRBJ2-3; 7 positions match TRBD2. The ends lost 7 bases at V and 1 base at J; junction bases unmatched: 5. This CDR3 is built from 14 residues. Germline V CDR1 and CDR2: LNHDA, SQIVND (reference sequence). The CDR3 nucleotides are TGTGCCAGTACCACGGGGGGAGGCACAGATACGCAGTATTTT. Protein sequence: CASTTGGGTDTQYF.

This clone was observed a single time. The chain uses TRBV30 and TRBJ1-5; TRBD1 aligns across 8 bases. Per the germline V gene, CDR1 is GTSNPN and CDR2 is SVGIG (reference sequence). J gave up 2 bases and V 3 bases, and 3 bases lay outside the gene matches. This CDR3 is built from 14 residues. This CDR3 is CAWSPGQGNQPQHF. The CDR3 DNA reads TGTGCCTGGAGCCCGGGACAGGGCAATCAGCCCCAGCATTTT.

The gene calls are TRBV5-4 and TRBJ1-1, with D tentatively TRBD1 (5 bases). The germline gives CDR1 SGHNT, CDR2 YYREEE (reference sequence). CDR3 size: 13 residues. Trimming removed 3 bases from V and 6 bases from J, with 12 bases in between. Here the CDR3 DNA reads TGTGCCAGCAGCTCGAGGGGCGCCCCTGAAGCTTTCTTT. It codes for CASSSRGAPEAFF.

Details on this clone: Other DNA sequences in the same sample also yield this CDR3. The gene calls are TRBV6-1 and TRBJ2-6; D ambiguous. Deletions cut 6 bases from V and 0 bases from J, with 6 bases between. The V gene's germline CDR1 is MNHNS and CDR2 SASEGT. The CDR3 spans 14 residues. The CDR3 DNA reads as TGTGCCAGCAGACTTTCCTCTGGGGCCAACGTCCTGACTTTC. As protein: CASRLSSGANVLTF.

This sequence joins TRBV6-1 and TRBJ1-3; D call uncertain. The V gene's germline CDR1 is MNHNS and CDR2 SASEGT. V was pared by 3 bases and J by 3 bases, with 6 bases between. This CDR3 is built from 13 residues. The CDR3 sequence is CASSERVGNTIYF. Here the CDR3 DNA reads TGTGCCAGCAGTGAGCGGGTTGGAAACACCATATATTTT.

The chain is built from TRBV5-1 and TRBJ2-3; 8 bases are a match to TRBD1. The V gene's germline CDR1 is SGHRS and CDR2 YFSETQ. The trim removed 4 bases at V and 5 bases at J, leaving 9 bases unmatched. The CDR3 is made up of 15 amino acids. For the CDR3, the DNA is TGCGCCAGCAGCCGAACAGACAGGGGAAAAGATACGCAGTATTTT. This gives the protein CASSRTDRGKDTQYF.

The chain links TRBV18 to TRBJ1-6; 7 nucleotides line up with TRBD1. Losses at the gene ends were 6 bases for V and 8 bases for J; bases not matched to a gene: 7. The CDR3 contains 14 residues. In germline, CDR1 is KGHSH, CDR2 LQKENI. The CDR3 region has the DNA TGTGCCAGCTCCGTAAAGGGGGCGGATTCACCCCTCCACTTT. As protein: CASSVKGADSPLHF.

This clone is classed as medium-sized. The chain is built from TRBV7-9 and TRBJ2-7, with 7 bases fitting TRBD1. CDR3 length: 11 residues. Per the germline V gene, CDR1 is SEHNR and CDR2 is FQNEAQ (reference sequence). V was clipped by 5 bases and J by 6 bases; unmatched bases: 1. The CDR3 coding sequence is TGTGCCAGCAGCAGACAGGGCGAGCAGTACTTC. This encodes CASSRQGEQYF.

The rearrangement uses TRBV10-1 and TRBJ1-6; TRBD1 aligns across 8 bases. The CDR3 loop spans 16 amino acids. Trimming at V came to 3 bases and at J to 9 bases, leaving 10 bases not matched to a gene. The V gene's germline CDR1 is WNHNN and CDR2 SYGVQD (reference sequence). CDR3 sequence: CASSERRQGLFSPLHF. For the CDR3, the DNA is TGCGCCAGCAGTGAAAGGAGACAGGGGCTTTTTTCACCCCTCCACTTT.

This clone was picked up a small number of times. J is TRBJ1-3 and V is TRBV19; no reliable D call. V was cut by 6 bases and J by 1 base, with 16 bases left in between. The CDR3 extends over 16 amino acids. Germline CDR1 and CDR2: LNHDA and SQIVND (reference sequence). This CDR3 is CASRGQLAVSGNTIYF. CDR3 nucleotide sequence: TGTGCCAGTAGGGGCCAGTTGGCAGTGTCTGGAAACACCATATATTTT. The complete variable domain, with remaining parts taken from reference TRBV19 and TRBJ1-3, reads DGGITQSPKYLFRKEGQNVTLSCEQNLNHDAMYWYRQDPGQGLRLIYYSQIVNDFQKGDIAEGYSVSREKKESFPLTVTSAQKNPTAFYLCASRGQLAVSGNTIYFGEGSWLTVV.

Regarding this clone: Its ends do not fully match the called genes, so a read error is possible. This sequence joins TRBV4-1 and TRBJ2-3, with 8 bases lining up with TRBD2. Germline V gene lookup returns CDR1 MGHRA and CDR2 YSYEKL. The CDR3 is made up of 14 amino acids. CDR3 sequence: CASSQEAAGGAQYF. CDR3 sequence (DNA): TGTGCCAGCAGCCAAGAAGCGGCGGGGGGTGCGCAGTATTTT.

The chain has TRBV28 and TRBJ1-2, with D maybe TRBD1 (6 bases). The V and J ends lost 7 bases and 5 bases respectively, with 11 bases between them. Germline V gene lookup returns CDR1 MDHEN and CDR2 SYDVKM. This CDR3 comprises 12 residues. CDR3 coding DNA: TGTGCCAGCATGGGCAGGGGTTATGGCTACACCTTC. This encodes CASMGRGYGYTF.

The chain employs TRBV5-1 and TRBJ1-1; no reliable D call. The V gene lost 0 bases and the J gene lost 3 bases, with 9 bases spanning the gap. Looked up from germline, CDR1 is SGHRS and CDR2 is YFSETQ. The CDR3 is made up of 14 amino acids. The CDR3 DNA is TGCGCCAGCAGCTTGGAATCGGGGTACACTGAAGCTTTCTTT. As protein: CASSLESGYTEAFF.

This chain connects TRBV6-5 to TRBJ2-7, with TRBD1 identical over 9 bases. The CDR3 is made up of 16 amino acids. Looked up from germline, CDR1 is MNHEY and CDR2 is SVGAGI. J gave up 7 bases and V 0 bases, and 10 bases lay outside the gene matches. Written as DNA, the CDR3 is TGTGCCAGCAGTTACTCGAGTACGGACAGGGGTGGGGAGCAGTACTTC. It encodes CASSYSSTDRGGEQYF.

The chain is built from TRBV6-5 and TRBJ2-2; weak D call: TRBD1 (6 bases). CDR1 and CDR2 (germline): MNHEY, SVGAGI. This CDR3 has 14 residues. V lost 1 base and J lost 4, with 7 bases in between. The CDR3 spells CASSYYRATGELFF. The CDR3, as DNA: TGTGCCAGCAGTTACTACAGGGCCACCGGGGAGCTGTTTTTT.

The J gene is TRBJ2-3, the V gene TRBV4-2; D is perhaps TRBD1 (6 bases). There are 15 residues in the CDR3. Trimming removed 4 bases from V and 2 bases from J, with 13 bases in between. CDR1 and CDR2 (germline): LGHNA, YNFKEQ. The CDR3 region is CASSPEGGSTDTQYF. The DNA of the CDR3 is TGTGCCAGCAGCCCAGAAGGGGGTTCCACAGATACGCAGTATTTT.

This chain joins TRBV5-4 and TRBJ1-3; D may be TRBD1 (5 bases). The CDR3 is made up of 12 amino acids. V was pared by 6 bases and J by 4 bases, with 8 bases between. Germline lookup yields CDR1 SGHNT and CDR2 YYREEE (reference sequence). CDR3 DNA: TGTGCCAGCACAGGGAACGGAAACACCATATATTTT. This translates into CASTGNGNTIYF. The full variable domain, rest sourced from reference TRBV5-4 and TRBJ1-3, is ETGVTQSPTHLIKTRGQQVTLRCSSQSGHNTVSWYQQALGQGPQFIFQYYREEENGRGNFPPRFSGLQFPNYSSELNVNALELDDSALYLCASTGNGNTIYFGEGSWLTVV.

The V call is TRBV30, the J call TRBJ1-6, with D possibly matching TRBD1 (5 bases). V gave up 0 bases and J gave up 10 bases, with 13 bases separating them. Germline V lookup: CDR1 GTSNPN, CDR2 SVGIG (reference sequence). The CDR3 length is 14 residues. CDR3 in DNA: TGTGCCTGGAGTGTTATCAGGGCTAGATCACCCCTCCACTTT. This encodes CAWSVIRARSPLHF.

J is TRBJ1-2 and V is TRBV28; 12 nucleotides match TRBD1. Germline-derived CDR1 and CDR2 are MDHEN and SYDVKM. J lost 3 bases, V lost 3 bases, and 5 bases had no gene match. The CDR3 sequence is 16 residues long. The CDR3 DNA follows: TGTGCCAGCAGTTTGGGGGGACAGGGGGCCTACTATGGCTACACCTTC. It is translated as CASSLGGQGAYYGYTF.

The rearrangement links TRBV5-4 to TRBJ2-3, with 9 bases identical to TRBD1. Germline V CDR1 and CDR2: SGHNT, YYREEE (reference sequence). This CDR3 is built from 16 residues. Trimming at V came to 4 bases and at J to 5 bases, leaving 11 bases not matched to a gene. The CDR3 nucleotides read TGTGCCAGCAGCCCTGGGCGGGACAGGGCAATAGATACGCAGTATTTT. Residues: CASSPGRDRAIDTQYF.

This clone was observed a single time. The V gene is TRBV10-3, the J gene TRBJ2-7; D could derive from TRBD1 or TRBD2 (5 bases each). CDR1 is ENHRY and CDR2 is SYGVKD in the germline V gene. This CDR3 has 14 residues. V lost 4 bases and J 2 bases, leaving 12 bases between the germline ends. The CDR3 sequence is CAISARGGAYEQYF. The DNA for the CDR3 is TGTGCCATCAGTGCCCGTGGGGGTGCCTACGAGCAGTACTTC.

The rearrangement uses TRBV6-1 and TRBJ2-2; 12 bases agree with TRBD1. Germline V lookup: CDR1 MNHNS, CDR2 SASEGT. This CDR3 region has 17 residues. Unmatched junction bases numbered 8, after V lost 4 bases and J lost 5 bases. The CDR3 loop is CASSGRDRGLGTGELFF. The CDR3 bases are TGTGCCAGCAGTGGCCGGGACAGGGGGCTCGGGACCGGGGAGCTGTTTTTT.